This T cell receptor (beta chain) was captured by sequencing in a study of OX40 agonist ivuxolimab in advanced cancers. The overall study: Under the entry rules, prior anti-PD-1, anti-PD-L1 or anti-CTLA-4 therapy was allowed, and less than 50% had some. Partial responses were observed in three patients, of whom one had hepatocellular carcinoma and two had cutaneous melanoma. Study-wide findings and caveats: Several nonresponders also turned out to have low normalized T-cell clonal expansion. Specificity for antigen went undetermined in the expanded peripheral T cells.

The repertoire was sequenced with immunoSEQ multiplex PCR; TCRdb's copy has only in-frame clones and lacks some. The profile shows some 51,000 clones, approximately 86% of them singletons. Details on this clone: Its antigen is currently unknown.

The source was CD4+ or CD8+ T cells sorted from blood, collected in a trial of the OX40 agonist ivuxolimab. The TCR originated in an adult with an advanced solid tumor such as melanoma, head and neck, liver or kidney cancer.

The CDR3 bases are TGTGCCAGCAGCCCCCGGGATTACACCGGGGAGCTGTTTTTT. This sequence encodes CASSPRDYTGELFF. The V and J genes are TRBV5-4 and TRBJ2-2; a weak D match, TRBD2 (5 bases). This CDR3 has 14 residues. Per the germline V gene, CDR1 is SGHNT and CDR2 is YYREEE (reference sequence). Trimming took 4 bases from V and 3 from J, leaving 10 bases between them.